Each of the 27 T cell receptor beta chains below was sequenced from the same sample in a study of cytotoxic CD8 clonotypes in ibrutinib-treated CLL. Only in-frame clones appear in the TCRdb table, and some are missing; sequencing was by immunoSEQ multiplex PCR. The repertoire consists of more than 200,000 clones, with around 70% occurring once and the leading ten covering about 6.4%. The material was PBMCs, obtained after 12 months of ibrutinib treatment. All receptors come from a human donor with chronic lymphocytic leukemia.

The chain recombines TRBV5-1 with TRBJ2-4, with 7 bases fitting TRBD1. The CDR3 sequence is 14 residues long. The germline V gene has CDR1 SGHRS and CDR2 YFSETQ. The junction had 9 bases not matched to a gene; V was cut back by 3 bases and J by 9 bases. In nucleotides, the CDR3 is TGCGCCAGCAGCTCTTCGACAGGGTCCACCATTCAGTACTTC. It encodes CASSSSTGSTIQYF.

This chain connects TRBV5-6 to TRBJ1-5; D is unclear. CDR1 and CDR2 from the germline V gene are SGHDT and YYEEEE. The CDR3 totals 15 residues. Trimming pared 4 bases from V and 3 bases from J, leaving 14 bases between. The CDR3 region is CASSLLRTANQPQHF. The CDR3 coding sequence is TGTGCCAGCAGCCTACTCAGGACGGCCAATCAGCCCCAGCATTTT.

The genes are TRBV28 and TRBJ2-3; D is possibly TRBD1 or TRBD2 (7 bases each). V was pared by 3 bases and J by 4 bases, with 23 bases between. Per the germline V gene, CDR1 is MDHEN and CDR2 is SYDVKM. The length of the CDR3 is 18 residues. As DNA, the CDR3 is TGTGCCAGCAGTTTGGGGGGGACAGCAGGCCTTAGCGCAGATACGCAGTATTTT. Translation gives CASSLGGTAGLSADTQYF.

The chain couples TRBV18 to TRBJ1-3; no firm D call. V was cut by 1 base and J by 6 bases, with 13 bases left in between. Looked up from germline, CDR1 is KGHSH and CDR2 is LQKENI. This CDR3 comprises 15 residues. The DNA of the CDR3 is TGTGCCAGCTCACCACAAGAGGCCAGCACAAACACCATATATTTT. Amino acids: CASSPQEASTNTIYF. The variable domain in full, with the rest retrieved from reference TRBV18 and TRBJ1-3, is NAGVMQNPRHLVRRRGQEARLRCSPMKGHSHVYWYRQLPEEGLKFMVYLQKENIIDESGMPKERFSAEFPKEGPSILRIQQVVRGDSAAYFCASSPQEASTNTIYFGEGSWLTVV.

The V and J genes are TRBV5-1 and TRBJ2-2, with a weak D call TRBD2 (6 bases). The V end was cut by 5 bases, the J end by 11 bases, with 19 bases between. The CDR3 totals 14 residues. Germline CDR1 SGHRS, CDR2 YFSETQ. Here the CDR3 DNA reads TGCGCCAGCAGGGAATACGAGCTGGGGGGTGAGCTGTTTTTT. Protein: CASREYELGGELFF.

A note on this clone: The same CDR3 arises from other DNA sequences in this sample as well. The CDR3 spells CAISERTGLNTEAFF. For the CDR3, the DNA is TGTGCCATCAGTGAAAGGACAGGGCTGAACACTGAAGCTTTCTTT. This chain links TRBV10-3 with TRBJ1-1; 8 bases match TRBD1. The germline CDR1 and CDR2 sequences are ENHRY and SYGVKD. The CDR3 is 15 amino acids. The V and J ends lost 3 bases and 0 bases, in that order; junction bases with no gene match: 3.

V and J are TRBV27 and TRBJ2-3; no firm D call. V was trimmed by 5 bases and J by 4 bases, leaving 13 bases between them. The CDR3 covers 14 residues. CDR1 is MNHEY, CDR2 SMNVEV, per germline (reference sequence). CDR3 sequence reads: CASSLLQPADTQYF. DNA for the CDR3: TGTGCCAGCAGTCTACTACAGCCGGCAGATACGCAGTATTTT.

The chain employs TRBV7-8 and TRBJ2-2, with unresolved D. Germline values: CDR1 SGHVS, CDR2 FQNEAQ. The CDR3 runs to 13 residues. Between the trimmed V and J ends, which lost 1 base and 7 bases, there was a span of 7 bases. The CDR3 coding sequence is TGTGCCAGCAGCTTAGGAGGCGGCGGGGAGCTGTTTTTT. Its translation: CASSLGGGGELFF.

This clone was seen only once. The chain employs TRBV27 and TRBJ2-7, with D possibly TRBD2 on 6 matching bases. The length of the CDR3 is 15 residues. Germline CDR1 MNHEY, CDR2 SMNVEV (reference sequence). The V end lost 6 bases, the J end lost 0 bases, and 15 bases lay between the germline ends. The DNA for the CDR3 is TGTGCCAGCAGGGAGTATAGCGGAGACTCCTACGAGCAGTACTTC. Encoded protein: CASREYSGDSYEQYF.

The V gene is TRBV7-8, the J gene TRBJ2-7; possible D gene TRBD1, 6 bases. V was pared by 0 bases and J by 3 bases, with 15 bases between. CDR1 is SGHVS, CDR2 FQNEAQ, per germline. The CDR3 loop spans 16 amino acids. CDR3 region: CASSLAPGTFFYEQYF. The CDR3 nucleotides read TGTGCCAGCAGCTTAGCTCCCGGGACATTCTTCTACGAGCAGTACTTC.

The V and J genes are TRBV11-2 and TRBJ2-1; 9 nucleotides match TRBD2. The CDR3 is 19 residues long. V was clipped by 1 base and J by 0 bases; unmatched bases: 10. Germline CDR1 and CDR2: SGHAT and FQNNGV. The CDR3 region has the DNA TGTGCCAGCAGCTTAGTTCTAGGGACTAGCCCAAGCTCCTACAATGAGCAGTTCTTC. It specifies CASSLVLGTSPSSYNEQFF.

This clone occurred a few times. Distinct nucleotide sequences in the sample also encode this CDR3. The rearrangement joins TRBV30 to TRBJ1-5, with 7 positions matching TRBD1. V was pared by 5 bases and J by 2 bases, with 3 bases of the junction left unmatched. There are 13 residues in the CDR3. Germline assignment: CDR1 GTSNPN and CDR2 SVGIG (reference sequence). The CDR3 loop is CAWSTGGNQPQHF. CDR3 DNA: TGTGCCTGGTCCACAGGGGGCAATCAGCCCCAGCATTTT.

The V gene is TRBV5-1, the J gene TRBJ1-2, with TRBD1 matching 8 bases. V lost 0 bases to trimming and J lost 4 bases; unmatched junction nucleotides: 8. There are 16 residues in the CDR3. From germline, CDR1 is SGHRS and CDR2 YFSETQ. The CDR3 DNA sequence: TGCGCCAGCAGCTTGGGACAGGGGTCTGGTTCCTATGGCTACACCTTC. Protein: CASSLGQGSGSYGYTF.

The rearrangement uses TRBV20-1 and TRBJ2-3, with no clear D. Germline V gene sequence: CDR1 DFQATT, CDR2 SNEGSKA (reference sequence). This CDR3 contains 11 residues. The V and J ends lost 4 bases and 5 bases respectively, with 7 bases between them. The chain's CDR3 is CSAILRDTQYF. The CDR3 DNA reads TGCAGTGCTATCCTGAGAGATACGCAGTATTTT.

This clone was detected only a few times. The genes are TRBV28 and TRBJ2-7, with TRBD1 matching over 7 bases. The length of the CDR3 is 15 residues. Germline V gene lookup returns CDR1 MDHEN and CDR2 SYDVKM. With 3 bases clipped from V and 6 bases from J, the junction kept 11 bases outside the gene matches. In DNA, the CDR3 is TGTGCCAGCAGTTTCGCGGACAGGCAAGACCCCGAGCAGTACTTC. It is translated as CASSFADRQDPEQYF.

The chain uses TRBV7-6 and TRBJ1-1, with TRBD1 matching over 8 bases. V was clipped by 5 bases and J by 8 bases; unmatched bases: 7. CDR1 and CDR2 (germline): SGHVS, FNYEAQ. The CDR3 has 13 amino acids. The CDR3 bases are TGTGCCAGCAGCCCACGACAGGGGAGAGAAGCTTTCTTT. Residues: CASSPRQGREAFF.

This chain uses TRBV11-1 with TRBJ2-2; D is unresolved. Germline assignment: CDR1 SGHAT and CDR2 FQDESV (reference sequence). The V gene lost 3 bases and the J gene lost 3 bases, with 5 bases spanning the gap. The CDR3 length is 13 residues. The CDR3 DNA sequence: TGTGCCAGCAGCTTCAAATACACCGGGGAGCTGTTTTTT. Residues: CASSFKYTGELFF.

J is TRBJ2-6 and V is TRBV4-3; the D gene could be TRBD1 or TRBD2 (5 bases each). This CDR3 contains 14 residues. Per germline, CDR1 LGHNA and CDR2 YSLEER. The ends were cut back, 6 bases at V and 2 bases at J, with 8 bases in the middle. Here the CDR3 DNA reads TGCGCCAGCAGTGGGGGACCTGGGGCCAACGTCCTGACTTTC. Protein sequence: CASSGGPGANVLTF.

The chain couples TRBV28 to TRBJ2-3; D unclear. The CDR3 contains 12 residues. Germline V lookup: CDR1 MDHEN, CDR2 SYDVKM. Trimming shortened V by 4 bases and J by 6 bases, and 8 bases separated the two germline ends. The CDR3 reads CASSSGPDTQYF. CDR3 sequence (DNA): TGTGCCAGCAGTTCCGGACCGGATACGCAGTATTTT. The whole variable domain, remainder taken from reference TRBV28 and TRBJ2-3, is DVKVTQSSRYLVKRTGEKVFLECVQDMDHENMFWYRQDPGLGLRLIYFSYDVKMKEKGDIPEGYSVSREKKERFSLILESASTNQTSMYLCASSSGPDTQYFGPGTRLTVL.

This sequence joins TRBV19 and TRBJ1-5; tentatively, D is TRBD1 (6 bases). V lost 3 bases, J lost 0 bases, and 12 bases lay in between. This CDR3 comprises 16 residues. From germline, CDR1 is LNHDA and CDR2 SQIVND (reference sequence). The CDR3 nucleotides are TGTGCCAGTAGTATTGAGACAGGTCGTAGCAATCAGCCCCAGCATTTT. It is translated as CASSIETGRSNQPQHF.

This clone was seen more than once but under ten times. The chain links TRBV29-1 to TRBJ1-2; 7 nucleotides line up with TRBD1. The junction had 6 bases not matched to a gene; V was cut back by 3 bases and J by 2 bases. Germline V lookup: CDR1 SQVTM, CDR2 ANQGSEA. CDR3 length equals 14 residues. The CDR3 reads CSVERLTGNYGYTF. Here the CDR3 DNA reads TGCAGCGTTGAGAGACTGACAGGGAACTATGGCTACACCTTC.

V usage is TRBV5-1 and J usage is TRBJ2-7; weak D call: TRBD1 (5 bases). The CDR3 contains 14 residues. V was cut by 2 bases and J by 2 bases, with 11 bases left in between. The germline gives CDR1 SGHRS, CDR2 YFSETQ. CDR3 DNA: TGCGCCAGCAGCTTAGACAGAGTGACCTACGAGCAGTACTTC. This encodes CASSLDRVTYEQYF. Together with reference TRBV5-1 and TRBJ2-7, the CDR3 gives the full variable domain: KAGVTQTPRYLIKTRGQQVTLSCSPISGHRSVSWYQQTPGQGLQFLFEYFSETQRNKGNFPGRFSGRQFSNSRSEMNVSTLELGDSALYLCASSLDRVTYEQYFGPGTRLTVT.

V and J are TRBV6-6 and TRBJ1-5, with D hard to call. V was cut by 2 bases and J by 0 bases, with 11 bases left in between. Germline V gene data show CDR1 as MNHNY and CDR2 as SVGAGI (reference sequence). The CDR3 is 16 amino acids. CDR3 in amino acids: CASSYTAGDSNQPQHF. Here the CDR3 DNA reads TGTGCCAGCAGTTACACCGCAGGAGATAGCAATCAGCCCCAGCATTTT.

Only a few counts were recorded for this clone. This sequence joins TRBV6-6 and TRBJ1-2; weak D call: TRBD1 (6 bases). Trimming pared 3 bases from V and 0 bases from J, leaving 8 bases between. The CDR3 sequence is 14 residues long. CDR1 and CDR2 (germline): MNHNY, SVGAGI (reference sequence). The CDR3 DNA sequence: TGTGCCAGCAGTTATCAGGGGACTAACTATGGCTACACCTTC. This gives the protein CASSYQGTNYGYTF.

This clone came up many times. The rearrangement links TRBV27 to TRBJ2-1; 11 bases align to TRBD2. The ends lost 3 bases at V and 4 bases at J; junction bases unmatched: 2. Germline assignment: CDR1 MNHEY and CDR2 SMNVEV (reference sequence). CDR3 size: 15 residues. CDR3 protein: CASSFGTSGYNEQFF. CDR3 sequence (DNA): TGTGCCAGCAGTTTTGGGACTAGCGGTTACAATGAGCAGTTCTTC.

This clone was found a few times. The chain uses TRBV28 and TRBJ1-5; no firm D call. Germline assignment: CDR1 MDHEN and CDR2 SYDVKM. V lost 6 bases and J lost 2, with 14 bases in between. CDR3 length equals 15 residues. The CDR3 DNA sequence: TGTGCCAGCAGCTACCTGTTGGCAGGCAATCAGCCCCAGCATTTT. Its protein is CASSYLLAGNQPQHF.

This clone was counted a few times. The CDR3 DNA reads TGTGCCAGCAGCAGAATAGCGGCCTCATCTGGGGCCAACGTCCTGACTTTC. It encodes CASSRIAASSGANVLTF. The V and J genes are TRBV7-2 and TRBJ2-6; a weak D match, TRBD2 (6 bases). Germline V gene lookup returns CDR1 SGHTA and CDR2 FQGNSA. The CDR3 covers 17 residues. V was cut by 5 bases and J by 1 base, with 15 bases left in between.